Below are 18 T cell receptor beta chains sequenced from a single sample in a study of CD8 T cells in Susac syndrome. RNA amounts of about 0.5 to 1 ug underwent reverse transcription with random hexamers. TCRdb independently ran MiXCR on the immunoSEQ multiplex PCR reads; one entry per CDR3 protein. The sample includes tens of thousands of distinct CDR3 sequences, approximately 94% of them seen just once. Material: CD4+ T cells from PBMCs. The receptors were sampled from a human donor with Susac syndrome.

The chain is built from TRBV12-5 and TRBJ2-1, with D perhaps TRBD2 (5 bases). CDR3 size: 12 residues. The ends were cut back, 0 bases at V and 9 bases at J, with 6 bases in the middle. The germline V gene encodes CDR1 LGHNT and CDR2 FRNRAP. This CDR3 is CASGLVGIEQFF. CDR3 DNA sequence: TGTGCTAGTGGTTTGGTCGGGATTGAGCAGTTCTTC.

This chain connects TRBV9 to TRBJ2-1; 11 nucleotides align to TRBD2. The J segment lost 15 bases and the V segment lost 4 bases, leaving 12 bases of the junction unmatched. The CDR3 length is 14 residues. Per the germline V gene, CDR1 is SGDLS and CDR2 is YYNGEE. Written as DNA, the CDR3 is TGTGCCAGCAGCCCTATAGCGGGGGGGCAGGGTAGGTTCTTC. Amino acids: CASSPIAGGQGRFF.

The chain uses TRBV6-5 and TRBJ1-2; 8 positions match TRBD1. This CDR3 has 19 residues. Germline V gives CDR1 MNHEY, CDR2 SVGAGI. Trimming cost V 2 bases and J 3 bases; bases outside gene matches: 17. This CDR3 is CASSYKLHRGYQGYYGYTF. The CDR3 nucleotides are TGTGCCAGCAGTTACAAACTCCACAGGGGGTACCAGGGGTACTATGGCTACACCTTC.

The rearrangement links TRBV12-3 or TRBV12-4 to TRBJ1-6, with 12 bases aligning to TRBD1. The CDR3 runs 18 residues. Trimming cost V 5 bases and J 8 bases; bases outside gene matches: 13. The CDR3 protein is CASSTNPGTGGSYSPLHF. The DNA of the CDR3 is TGTGCCAGCAGTACGAACCCAGGGACAGGGGGCTCGTATTCACCCCTCCACTTT.

The chain is built from TRBV14 and TRBJ1-2; possibly TRBD1 for D (5 bases). CDR1 and CDR2 from the germline V gene are SGHDN and FVKESK. Trimming removed 2 bases from V and 4 bases from J, with 11 bases in between. This CDR3 contains 14 residues. The CDR3 nucleotides read TGTGCCAGCAGCCAAAGGGGCGGAAGCTATGGCTACACCTTC. Translated, it gives CASSQRGGSYGYTF.

V usage is TRBV5-6 and J usage is TRBJ2-2, with 8 bases identical to TRBD2. V lost 3 bases and J lost 6; bases outside the gene matches: 4. Germline CDR1 SGHDT, CDR2 YYEEEE. This CDR3 region has 14 residues. Here the CDR3 reads CASSYHGGAGELFF. The CDR3 region has the DNA TGTGCCAGCAGCTACCACGGGGGGGCCGGGGAGCTGTTTTTT.

This chain joins TRBV29-1 and TRBJ1-2, with D uncertain. The CDR3 is 11 amino acids. Per the germline V gene, CDR1 is SQVTM and CDR2 is ANQGSEA. V was cut by 4 bases and J by 8 bases, with 11 bases left in between. The CDR3 region is CSVVGASGYTF. The CDR3 bases are TGCAGCGTTGTTGGAGCGTCCGGCTACACCTTC.

V usage is TRBV29-1 and J usage is TRBJ1-1; 7 bases fit TRBD1. The ends lost 5 bases at V and 7 bases at J; junction bases unmatched: 10. The CDR3 covers 13 residues. The germline V gene has CDR1 SQVTM and CDR2 ANQGSEA. The CDR3 DNA reads as TGCAGCGTTACAAACAGGGGCCGAGTTGAAGCTTTCTTT. This encodes CSVTNRGRVEAFF.

This clonotype has only one observation. This CDR3 is CASIGTIGELFF. CDR3 DNA: TGTGCCAGCATAGGTACCATCGGGGAGCTGTTTTTT. The gene calls are TRBV12-3 or TRBV12-4 and TRBJ2-2; D call uncertain. V was trimmed by 7 bases and J by 7 bases, leaving 10 bases between them. The CDR3 contains 12 residues.

The gene calls are TRBV2 and TRBJ1-5; 7 bases agree with TRBD1. This CDR3 is 13 amino acids long. CDR1 is SNHLY, CDR2 FYNNEI, per germline. Unmatched junction bases numbered 8, after V lost 6 bases and J lost 9 bases. The DNA for the CDR3 is TGTGCCAGCAGCGTGACAGGGATGGTGCCCCAGCATTTT. Protein product: CASSVTGMVPQHF.

The chain links TRBV30 to TRBJ1-2, with D uncertain. Between the trimmed V and J ends, which lost 5 bases and 5 bases, there was a span of 9 bases. The germline CDR1 and CDR2 sequences are GTSNPN and SVGIG (reference sequence). The CDR3 has 11 residues. For the CDR3, the DNA is TGTGCCTGGGAAAAGTATTATGGCTACACCTTC. Its protein product is CAWEKYYGYTF.

V is TRBV2 and J is TRBJ2-5; possibly TRBD2 for D (6 bases). Between the trimmed V and J ends, which lost 3 bases and 6 bases, there was a span of 11 bases. The CDR3 loop spans 13 amino acids. Germline CDR1 is SNHLY and CDR2 is FYNNEI. In DNA form, the CDR3 reads TGTGCCAGCAGTGAGGCTAGCGTTCAGACCCAGTACTTC. Encoded protein: CASSEASVQTQYF.

J is TRBJ1-4 and V is TRBV27, with TRBD1 matching 8 bases. V dropped 9 bases and J dropped 6; count of bases not matched to a gene: 6. The CDR3 spans 13 residues. Germline V gene lookup returns CDR1 MNHEY and CDR2 SMNVEV (reference sequence). CDR3 nucleotide sequence: TGTGCCAGGTACCGGGACAGGCATGAAAAACTGTTTTTT. This translates into CARYRDRHEKLFF.

The chain is built from TRBV7-9 and TRBJ2-1; tentatively, D is TRBD1 (6 bases). The V end lost 3 bases, the J end lost 5 bases, and 17 bases lay between the germline ends. Germline CDR1 reads SEHNR; CDR2 reads FQNEAQ (reference sequence). This CDR3 is 16 amino acids long. CDR3 in DNA: TGTGCCAGCAGCTTCTACAGGGTTAGAGAAAACAATGAGCAGTTCTTC. Encoded protein: CASSFYRVRENNEQFF.

The CDR3 region is CASSPLPAMTPNSPLHF. The CDR3 DNA sequence: TGTGCCAGCAGCCCCCTCCCGGCGATGACGCCCAATTCACCCCTCCACTTT. This chain joins TRBV3-1 and TRBJ1-6, with no clear D. The CDR3 extends over 17 amino acids. Trimming removed 4 bases from V and 7 bases from J, with 20 bases in between. Germline V gene sequence: CDR1 LGHDT, CDR2 YNNKEL (reference sequence). The full variable domain, with the rest looked up from reference TRBV3-1 and TRBJ1-6, is DTAVSQTPKYLVTQMGNDKSIKCEQNLGHDTMYWYKQDSKKFLKIMFSYNNKELIINETVPNRFSPKSPDKAHLNLHINSLELGDSAVYFCASSPLPAMTPNSPLHFGNGTRLTVT.

This clonotype has just one count. The V call is TRBV18, the J call TRBJ2-7, with unresolved D. Trimming removed 1 base at V and 2 bases at J, with 12 bases between. Germline CDR1 reads KGHSH; CDR2 reads LQKENI. This CDR3 is built from 15 residues. The CDR3 DNA reads as TGTGCCAGCTCACCACTCTCGCCGGTTACCTACGAGCAGTACTTC. It translates to CASSPLSPVTYEQYF.

This chain connects TRBV18 to TRBJ2-7; D is uncertain. V dropped 2 bases and J dropped 0 bases, with 11 bases sitting between them. The CDR3 is 15 residues long. Germline V gives CDR1 KGHSH, CDR2 LQKENI. The CDR3 sequence is CASSPAGASSYEQYF. CDR3 nucleotides: TGTGCCAGCTCACCAGCCGGTGCAAGCTCCTACGAGCAGTACTTC.

This rearrangement joins TRBV19 to TRBJ2-1; no firm D call. The CDR3 is 17 amino acids. CDR1 LNHDA and CDR2 SQIVND come from the germline V gene (reference sequence). V lost 3 bases, J lost 7 bases, and 22 bases lay in between. Here the CDR3 DNA reads TGTGCCAGTAGTATCCATATAACCCGCTCGGCTAAGAATGAGCAGTTCTTC. Its translation is CASSIHITRSAKNEQFF.